This is a list of T cell receptor beta chains from one sample in a study of vaccination effects on CD4 cells after COVID-19. The assay was immunoSEQ multiplex PCR, and TCRdb's table has in-frame clones only and misses some. Here the sample spans more than 35,000 clones, around two thirds being singletons. Antigens of these TCRs are unknown. Material: CD4+ T cells from PBMCs cultured with HCoV-NL63 spike peptides, obtained before COVID-19 vaccination. These receptors came from a human donor who had a prior SARS-CoV-2 infection. Each CDR3 is given with its conserved first and last residue. Fields, in order: D gene, J gene, V gene, clone size, CDR3 DNA, CDR3 protein. The D gene is left open where the match is weak. Clone size is stated in some rows and not others, as once, few, many or a class when expanded.

. TRBJ1-2 TRBV19 . TGTGCCAGTAGTGAAAACTATGGCTACACCTTC CASSENYGYTF
. TRBJ2-6 TRBV5-6 . TGTGCCAGCAGCGCGGGTCGCTCTGGGGCCAACGTCCTGACTTTC CASSAGRSGANVLTF
. TRBJ2-1 TRBV5-4 . TGTGCCAGCAGCTTGGCCACAGGGTACTACAATGAGCAGTTCTTC CASSLATGYYNEQFF
TRBD1 TRBJ1-1 TRBV7-2 . TGTGCCAGCAGCTTGACAGGGTCGATTAACACTGAAGCTTTCTTT CASSLTGSINTEAFF
. TRBJ2-5 TRBV7-8 once TGTGCCAGCAGCTTAGAATTCCGGTCAGTAAGAAAAGAGACCCAGTACTTC CASSLEFRSVRKETQYF
TRBD2 TRBJ2-2 TRBV11-3 . TGTGCCAGCAGCTTAAGGGAGGGCCGTGGCGGGGAGCTGTTTTTT CASSLREGRGGELFF
. TRBJ2-3 TRBV30 . TGTGCCTGGAGGATGGAGACGGGTCCAGATACGCAGTATTTT CAWRMETGPDTQYF
. TRBJ2-5 TRBV25-1 . TGTGCCAGCAGTGACAGGTTTACCCAAGAGACCCAGTACTTC CASSDRFTQETQYF
. TRBJ2-5 TRBV19 . TGTGCCAGTAGTGCCGAGGTTGTCCAGTACTTC CASSAEVVQYF
. TRBJ2-5 TRBV5-1 . TGCGCCAGCAGCTTAGATCCGTATCCATTGTTGGGGACCCAGTACTTC CASSLDPYPLLGTQYF
. TRBJ2-5 TRBV12-3/TRBV12-4 medium-sized TGTGCCAGCAGTCATCTTTGGGAGACCCAGTACTTC CASSHLWETQYF
. TRBJ1-2 TRBV7-2 . TGTGCCAGCAGCTTAGCAAGCCACTATGGCTACACCTTC CASSLASHYGYTF
. TRBJ2-3 TRBV6-5 . TGTGCCAGCAGTTCCACTAGTTGGTACGGCACAGATACGCAGTATTTT CASSSTSWYGTDTQYF
. TRBJ1-3 TRBV5-1 . TGCGCCAGCAGCGGGACGCACTCTGGAAACACCATATATTTT CASSGTHSGNTIYF
TRBD1 TRBJ1-1 TRBV19 . TGTGCCAGTAGTGTCGACAGGGGGATCACTGAAGCTTTCTTT CASSVDRGITEAFF
. TRBJ2-5 TRBV7-9 few TGTGCCAGCAGCTTCCTCCGAGGACCTGAAGAGACCCAGTACTTC CASSFLRGPEETQYF
. TRBJ2-7 TRBV9 . TGTGCCAGCAGCGGACCCTCCTACGAGCAGTACTTC CASSGPSYEQYF
. TRBJ1-2 TRBV20-1 . TGCAGTGCTAGTATGCGCCGAGACTATGGCTACACCTTC CSASMRRDYGYTF
. TRBJ2-3 TRBV5-4 once TGTGCCAGCAGCTCACACACAGATACGCAGTATTTT CASSSHTDTQYF
. TRBJ1-1 TRBV2 . TGTGCCAGCAGGTCTTGGTCCAACACTGAAGCTTTCTTT CASRSWSNTEAFF
. TRBJ2-1 TRBV19 . TGTGCCAGTAGCCCTCGACAGCTGACTTCCAATGAGCAGTTCTTC CASSPRQLTSNEQFF
. TRBJ2-3 TRBV3-1/TRBV3-2 few TGTGCCAGCAGCCAGAACCTAGGGGCAGATACGCAGTATTTT CASSQNLGADTQYF
. TRBJ1-2 TRBV4-1 . TGCGCCAGCAGCCAGGGGCTGGACTATGGCTACACCTTC CASSQGLDYGYTF
TRBD2 TRBJ2-7 TRBV6-5 . TGTGCCAGCAGTTATAGGACTAGCGCCTACGAGCAGTACTTC CASSYRTSAYEQYF
TRBD1 TRBJ1-1 TRBV11-2 . TGTGCCAGCAACCGGGACAGGTATTCTGAAGCTTTCTTT CASNRDRYSEAFF
TRBD2 TRBJ2-1 TRBV13 . TGTGCCAGCAGCTTGCTAAGTCGAGCGGGAGGCAATGAGCAGTTCTTC CASSLLSRAGGNEQFF
. TRBJ2-5 TRBV6-2/TRBV6-3 . TGTGCCAGCAGTTACCGCTCGGGAGCCGGGGGGACCCAGTACTTC CASSYRSGAGGTQYF
. TRBJ2-1 TRBV11-3 . TGTGCCAGCAGCTTAGATCTGTATGACGACAATGAGCAGTTCTTC CASSLDLYDDNEQFF
TRBD1 TRBJ2-6 TRBV18 . TGTGCCAGCTCACCAGCTCTACAGGGGACGATCAAATTTAGCTCTGGGGCCAACGTCCTGACTTTC CASSPALQGTIKFSSGANVLTF